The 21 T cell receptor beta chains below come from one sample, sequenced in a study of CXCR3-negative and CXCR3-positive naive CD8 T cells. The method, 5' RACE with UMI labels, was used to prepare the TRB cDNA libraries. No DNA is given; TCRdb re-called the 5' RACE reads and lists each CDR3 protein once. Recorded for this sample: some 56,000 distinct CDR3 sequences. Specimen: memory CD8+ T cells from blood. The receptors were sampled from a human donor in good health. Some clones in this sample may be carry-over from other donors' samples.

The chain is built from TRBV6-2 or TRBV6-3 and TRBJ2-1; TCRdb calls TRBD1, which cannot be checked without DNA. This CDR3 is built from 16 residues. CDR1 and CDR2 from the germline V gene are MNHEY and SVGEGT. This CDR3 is CASRQHRYSSYNEQFF.

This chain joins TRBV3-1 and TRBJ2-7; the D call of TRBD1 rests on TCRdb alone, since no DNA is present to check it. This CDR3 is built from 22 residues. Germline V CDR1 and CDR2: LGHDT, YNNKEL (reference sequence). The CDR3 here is CASSRQNASTGTGGFRTYEQYF.

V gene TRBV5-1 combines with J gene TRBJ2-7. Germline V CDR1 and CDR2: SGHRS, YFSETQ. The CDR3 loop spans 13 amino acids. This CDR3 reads CASSLNPIYEQYF. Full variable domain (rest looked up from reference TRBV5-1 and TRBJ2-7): KAGVTQTPRYLIKTRGQQVTLSCSPISGHRSVSWYQQTPGQGLQFLFEYFSETQRNKGNFPGRFSGRQFSNSRSEMNVSTLELGDSALYLCASSLNPIYEQYFGPGTRLTVT.

CDR3 in amino acids: CASSPPRDTQYF. This chain connects TRBV7-9 to TRBJ2-3; absent DNA, TCRdb's TRBD2 call cannot be checked. Looked up from germline, CDR1 is SEHNR and CDR2 is FQNEAQ (reference sequence). The CDR3 runs to 12 residues.

CDR3 in amino acids: CATSDPRQGGSEAFF. The V gene is TRBV24-1, the J gene TRBJ1-1; TCRdb outputs TRBD1, but without DNA this stays unchecked. The CDR3 has 15 residues. Germline CDR1 is KGHDR and CDR2 is SFDVKD.

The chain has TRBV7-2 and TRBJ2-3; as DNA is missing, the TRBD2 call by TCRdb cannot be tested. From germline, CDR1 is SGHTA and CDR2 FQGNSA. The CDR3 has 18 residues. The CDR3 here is CASSLTYSGEGVTDTQYF.

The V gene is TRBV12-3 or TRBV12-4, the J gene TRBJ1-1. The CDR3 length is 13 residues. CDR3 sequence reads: CASSLLQNTEAFF.

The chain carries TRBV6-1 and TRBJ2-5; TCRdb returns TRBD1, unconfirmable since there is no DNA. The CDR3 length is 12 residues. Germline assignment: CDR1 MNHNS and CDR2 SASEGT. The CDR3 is CASINRVLTQYF.

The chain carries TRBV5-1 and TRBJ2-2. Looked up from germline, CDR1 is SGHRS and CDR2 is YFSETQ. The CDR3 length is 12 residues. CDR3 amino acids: CASSINTGELFF.

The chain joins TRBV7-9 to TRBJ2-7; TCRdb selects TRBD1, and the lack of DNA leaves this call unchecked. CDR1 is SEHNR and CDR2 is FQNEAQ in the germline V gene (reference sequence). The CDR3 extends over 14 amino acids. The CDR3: CASSGPGALLEQYF.

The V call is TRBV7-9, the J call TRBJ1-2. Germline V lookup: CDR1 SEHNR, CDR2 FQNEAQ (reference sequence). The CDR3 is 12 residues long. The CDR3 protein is CASSLGPQRYTF.

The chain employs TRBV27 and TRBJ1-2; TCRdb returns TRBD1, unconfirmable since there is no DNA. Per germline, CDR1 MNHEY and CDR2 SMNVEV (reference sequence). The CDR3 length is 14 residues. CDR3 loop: CASSPRGQGYGYTF.

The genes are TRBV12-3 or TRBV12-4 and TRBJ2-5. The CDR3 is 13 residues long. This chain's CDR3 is CASSFGFQETQYF.

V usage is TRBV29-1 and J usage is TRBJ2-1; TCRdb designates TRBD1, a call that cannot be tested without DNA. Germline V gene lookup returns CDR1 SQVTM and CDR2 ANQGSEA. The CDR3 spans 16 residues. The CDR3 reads CSVPGGGGNRGNEQFF.

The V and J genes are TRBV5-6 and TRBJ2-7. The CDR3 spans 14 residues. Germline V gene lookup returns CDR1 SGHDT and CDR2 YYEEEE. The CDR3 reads CASSLGSTPYEQYF.

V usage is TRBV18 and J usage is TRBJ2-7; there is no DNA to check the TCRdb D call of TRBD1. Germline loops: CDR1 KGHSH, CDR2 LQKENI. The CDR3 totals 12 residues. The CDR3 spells CASSPLSGEQYF.

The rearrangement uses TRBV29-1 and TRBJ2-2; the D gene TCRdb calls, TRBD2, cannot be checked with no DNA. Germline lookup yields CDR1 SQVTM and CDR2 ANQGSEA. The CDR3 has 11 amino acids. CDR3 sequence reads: CSVEVGLASFF.

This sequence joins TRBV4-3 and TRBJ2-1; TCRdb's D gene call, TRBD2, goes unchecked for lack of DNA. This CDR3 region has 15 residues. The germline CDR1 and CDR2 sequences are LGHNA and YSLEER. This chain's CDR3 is CASSQVVAGGLEQFF.

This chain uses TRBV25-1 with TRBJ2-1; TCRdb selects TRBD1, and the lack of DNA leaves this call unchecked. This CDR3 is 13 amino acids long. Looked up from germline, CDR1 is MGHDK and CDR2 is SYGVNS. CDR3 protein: CASSEIGTNEQFF.

CDR3 sequence: CASSLRLAGDNEQFF. The chain combines TRBV7-6 with TRBJ2-1; no DNA is available, so the TRBD1 call from TCRdb remains unchecked. The CDR3 loop spans 15 amino acids. Germline lookup yields CDR1 SGHVS and CDR2 FNYEAQ.

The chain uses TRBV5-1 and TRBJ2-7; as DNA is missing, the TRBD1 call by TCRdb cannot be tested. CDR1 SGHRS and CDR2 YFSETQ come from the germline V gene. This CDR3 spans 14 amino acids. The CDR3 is CASSLMTGGNEQYF.